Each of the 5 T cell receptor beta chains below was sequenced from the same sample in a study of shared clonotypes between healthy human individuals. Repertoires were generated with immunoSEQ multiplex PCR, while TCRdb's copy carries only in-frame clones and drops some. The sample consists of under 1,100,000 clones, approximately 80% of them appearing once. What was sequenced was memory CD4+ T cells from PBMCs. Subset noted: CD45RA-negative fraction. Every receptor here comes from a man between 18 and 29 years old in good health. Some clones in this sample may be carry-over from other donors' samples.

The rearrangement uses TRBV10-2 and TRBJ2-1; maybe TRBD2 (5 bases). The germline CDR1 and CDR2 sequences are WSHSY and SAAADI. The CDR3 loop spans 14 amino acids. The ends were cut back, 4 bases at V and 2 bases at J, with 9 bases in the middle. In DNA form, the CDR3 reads TGCGCCAGCAGTGTCGGGGTGACCTACAATGAGCAGTTCTTC. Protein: CASSVGVTYNEQFF.

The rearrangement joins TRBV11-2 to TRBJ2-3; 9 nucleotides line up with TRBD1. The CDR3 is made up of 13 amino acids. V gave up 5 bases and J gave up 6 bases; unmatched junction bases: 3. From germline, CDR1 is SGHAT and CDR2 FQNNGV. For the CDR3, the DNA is TGTGCCAGCAGCACAGGGGGCTCGGATACGCAGTATTTT. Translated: CASSTGGSDTQYF.

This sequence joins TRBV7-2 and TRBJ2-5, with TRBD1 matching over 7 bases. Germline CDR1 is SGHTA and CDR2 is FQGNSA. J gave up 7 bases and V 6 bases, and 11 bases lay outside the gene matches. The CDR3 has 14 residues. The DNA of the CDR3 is TGTGCCAGCAGTATAGACAGGGCGCAGGGGACCCAGTACTTC. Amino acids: CASSIDRAQGTQYF.

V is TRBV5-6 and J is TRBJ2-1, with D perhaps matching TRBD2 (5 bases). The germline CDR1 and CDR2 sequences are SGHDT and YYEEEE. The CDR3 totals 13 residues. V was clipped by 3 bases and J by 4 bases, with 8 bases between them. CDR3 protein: CASSWTLYNEQFF. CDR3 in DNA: TGTGCCAGCAGCTGGACTCTTTACAATGAGCAGTTCTTC.

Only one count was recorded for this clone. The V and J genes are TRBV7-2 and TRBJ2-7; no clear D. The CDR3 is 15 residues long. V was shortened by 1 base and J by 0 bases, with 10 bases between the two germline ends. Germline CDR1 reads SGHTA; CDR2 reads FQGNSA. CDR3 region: CASSLVWTSSYEQYF. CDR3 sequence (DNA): TGTGCCAGCAGCTTAGTTTGGACCAGCTCCTACGAGCAGTACTTC.